This T cell receptor (beta chain) derives from a study of radiation and T cells in renal cell carcinoma. Study observations and caveats: No pretreatment tumor biopsies were available for baseline clonotypes.

Concerning this clone itself: Its target is not known.

In germline, CDR1 is SGDLS, CDR2 YYNGEE. The CDR3 consists of 15 residues. J lost 8 bases, V lost 2 bases, and 4 bases had no gene match. Using immunoSEQ multiplex PCR, the repertoire was profiled, and TCRdb retains in-frame clones only, with some absent. The sample lists tens of thousands of clones; 78% were seen once. The time point denotes: baseline pretreatment blood. Treatment reported: 15 Gy SBRT to primary tumor, nephrectomy 4 weeks later. The tumor was a clear cell renal cell carcinoma. The specimen was blood, collected from a patient whose treatment included radiotherapy and nephrectomy. The TCR sequence derives from a man aged 55 to 70 with renal cell carcinoma. The chain recombines TRBV9 with TRBJ2-1; TRBD2 aligns across 13 bases. The CDR3 loop is CASSVTSGRTHEQFF. CDR3 bases: TGTGCCAGCAGCGTGACTAGCGGGAGGACCCATGAGCAGTTCTTC.